This TCR beta chain was documented in a study of CD8+CD57+ T cells in acquired aplastic anemia (dated by TCRdb to the late 2010s). Describing the broader study: DNA extracted from sorted CD4+ and CD8+ cells had a mean of roughly 3 ug, with a range of 0.2 to 27.4 ug. CD8+CD57+ expansion was defined as frequency above the mean frequency observed in healthy subjects. Findings and caveats that apply to the study as a whole: No significant difference in CD8+ Simpson's diversity was found between patients and healthy controls (P=0.060). Although 25 to 30 CD8+ CDR3 sequences were shared by patients and controls, these sequences appeared highly expressed in patients and within the immunodominant clones of patients.

CDR1 is given as ENHRY and CDR2 as SYGVKD, both from the germline V gene. Reading from cysteine to phenylalanine, the CDR3 counts 12 amino acids. The DNA shown is the 36-base CDR3, in frame from base 1. V and J lose 7 bases and 4 bases, and a span of 11 bases separates them. Flow cytometry had shown CD8+CD57+ cell expansion in the patients selected for sequencing. Severe acquired aplastic anemia was diagnosed in all patients according to International Study of Aplastic Anemia and Agranulocytosis and Camitta criteria. No patient had received any therapy when blood was sampled. In this study, sorted CD4+ and CD8+ T cells from the blood of healthy subjects and of severe aplastic anemia patients had their TCR repertoires deep-sequenced. Patients were enrolled under clinicaltrials.gov protocols 00001620, 01623167, 00001397, 00071045, 00081523 and 00961064 in the USA. Ficoll-Paque density gradient centrifugation was used to isolate peripheral blood mononuclear cells. Before DNA was extracted, CD4+ and CD8+ T cells were sorted using either FACS or magnetic beads.

In the case of this clonotype: Its antigen is still unknown. No quality values exist for individual bases; no much larger clone is one base distant.

TCR beta VDJ combination and CDR3 sequence profiling used genomic DNA as the template. TCR repertoire sequencing was run on an Illumina HiSeq 2000. The original pipeline was this. TRBV/TRBJ rearrangement plots, CDR3 size and DJ length profiles, and Simpson's diversity index were used to assess repertoires. The immunodominant clone was defined as the most abundant DNA sequence in deep sequencing data. CDR3 amino acid sequences were checked for sharing between subjects and were compared against published repertoires and the VDJdb database. The public reads were quality trimmed at Q25 with fastp and then assembled into clones with MiXCR by TCRdb, keeping productive beta chains. Every CDR3 protein is listed once, alongside the most common genes and DNA of its rows. The V and J calls reflect TCRdb's pipeline rather than the authors' work. This sample gives fewer than 85,000 distinct CDR3 sequences in total; around 70% of them show up just once. About 82% of the sample rests with the top ten.

This receptor was obtained from a human donor with aplastic anemia. The chain links TRBV10-3 with TRBJ2-7, with no reliable assignment of the D segment. The material sequenced was sorted CD4+, CD8+, or CD8+CD57+ T cells (not recorded which) from PBMCs. Here is the DNA: TGTGCCATCAAAGGGTCTACGTACGAGCAGTACTTC. The encoded protein is CAIKGSTYEQYF.